This is a list of T cell receptor beta chains from one sample in a study of T cells in Graves' hyperthyroidism and ophthalmopathy. Each CDR3 protein gets one entry after TCRdb re-called the multiplex PCR reads with MiXCR. The sample has roughly 500,000 distinct CDR3 sequences; 46% are singletons. The sequenced material came from peripheral blood or thyroid tissue (not recorded which). These receptors all stem from an adult woman with Graves' disease, either hyperthyroidism or ophthalmopathy (not recorded which). Each CDR3 is given with its conserved first and last residue. Each record gives: V gene, clone size, J gene, D gene, CDR3 protein, CDR3 DNA. The D gene is left open where the match is weak. The listing skips clone size in some rows; elsewhere it reads once, few, many or a size class.

V: TRBV7-3
size: once
J: TRBJ2-5
D: NA
CDR3: CASSLMGGGVETQYF
DNA: TGTGCCAGCAGCTTAATGGGGGGAGGTGTGGAGACCCAGTACTTC

V: TRBV12-3/TRBV12-4
size: few
J: TRBJ1-5
D: TRBD1
CDR3: CASSFSTGGLETQHF
DNA: TGTGCCAGCAGTTTTTCGACAGGGGGCTTGGAGACCCAGCATTTT

V: TRBV6-1
size: many
J: TRBJ1-6
D: TRBD1
CDR3: CASRTDRVDSPLHF
DNA: TGTGCCAGCAGAACCGACAGGGTAGATTCACCCCTCCACTTT

V: TRBV29-1
size: NA
J: TRBJ2-5
D: NA
CDR3: CSVLTGQETQYF
DNA: TGCAGCGTTCTGACTGGCCAAGAGACCCAGTACTTC

V: TRBV24-1
size: few
J: TRBJ2-7
D: TRBD1
CDR3: CVIGQGAGEYEQYF
DNA: TGTGTCATCGGACAGGGGGCAGGGGAATACGAGCAGTACTTC

V: TRBV10-3
size: few
J: TRBJ1-2
D: NA
CDR3: CAVGKSYSSYGYTF
DNA: TGTGCCGTGGGGAAGTCCTACTCCTCCTATGGCTACACCTTC

V: TRBV15
size: NA
J: TRBJ2-7
D: NA
CDR3: CATSRDRGHYEQYF
DNA: TGTGCCACCAGCAGAGATCGGGGGCACTACGAGCAGTACTTC

V: TRBV29-1
size: few
J: TRBJ1-2
D: NA
CDR3: CSIDSYGYTF
DNA: TGCAGCATTGACAGCTATGGCTACACCTTC

V: TRBV6-6
size: many
J: TRBJ1-3
D: NA
CDR3: CASSYRPGPGNTIYF
DNA: TGTGCCAGCAGTTACCGGCCAGGCCCTGGAAACACCATATATTTT

V: TRBV20-1
size: many
J: TRBJ2-7
D: TRBD2
CDR3: CSARGPSGSYEQYF
DNA: TGCAGTGCTAGAGGGCCTAGCGGTTCCTACGAGCAGTACTTC

V: TRBV7-9
size: few
J: TRBJ2-7
D: NA
CDR3: CASSLDQGRTYEQYF
DNA: TGTGCCAGCAGCTTAGATCAGGGGCGCACCTACGAGCAGTACTTC

V: TRBV20-1
size: NA
J: TRBJ1-2
D: NA
CDR3: CSARDSGRAKGYTF
DNA: TGCAGTGCTAGAGATAGCGGGAGGGCGAAGGGCTACACCTTC

V: TRBV4-1
size: NA
J: TRBJ1-4
D: TRBD1
CDR3: CASSLRTGSENEKLFF
DNA: TGCGCCAGCAGCCTACGGACAGGGTCAGAAAATGAAAAACTGTTTTTT

V: TRBV10-3
size: few
J: TRBJ1-1
D: TRBD1
CDR3: CAISGQGNTEAFF
DNA: TGTGCCATCAGCGGACAGGGGAACACTGAAGCTTTCTTT

V: TRBV3-1
size: many
J: TRBJ1-2
D: NA
CDR3: CASSQEGRGYGYTF
DNA: TGTGCCAGCAGCCAAGAAGGACGGGGCTATGGCTACACCTTC

V: TRBV4-2
size: many
J: TRBJ1-1
D: NA
CDR3: CASSQDSWDTQTAFF
DNA: TGTGCCAGCAGCCAAGATAGTTGGGACACCCAAACAGCTTTCTTT

V: TRBV24-1
size: NA
J: TRBJ2-7
D: NA
CDR3: CATSPGDMSEQYF
DNA: TGTGCCACCAGCCCAGGGGACATGAGCGAGCAGTACTTC

V: TRBV5-4
size: NA
J: TRBJ2-5
D: TRBD1
CDR3: CASSRKTGFFETQYF
DNA: TGTGCCAGCAGCCGAAAGACAGGGTTTTTCGAGACCCAGTACTTC

V: TRBV7-2
size: NA
J: TRBJ2-7
D: TRBD1
CDR3: CASSSQGAKEQYF
DNA: TGTGCCAGCAGCTCACAGGGGGCAAAAGAGCAGTACTTC

V: TRBV10-3
size: once
J: TRBJ2-7
D: NA
CDR3: CAIRGGGNRAVWGEQYF
DNA: TGTGCCATCAGGGGGGGGGGTAACAGGGCAGTTTGGGGAGAGCAGTACTTC

V: TRBV6-5
size: NA
J: TRBJ1-5
D: NA
CDR3: CASSYRRDHNQPQHF
DNA: TGTGCCAGCAGTTACCGCCGGGACCACAATCAGCCCCAGCATTTT

V: TRBV6-5
size: few
J: TRBJ2-5
D: TRBD2
CDR3: CASSSSGGSETQYF
DNA: TGTGCCAGCAGTTCCTCGGGAGGTTCCGAGACCCAGTACTTC

V: TRBV19
size: few
J: TRBJ1-1
D: NA
CDR3: CASSPLAPSNTEAFF
DNA: TGTGCCAGTAGCCCACTGGCCCCATCGAACACTGAAGCTTTCTTT

V: TRBV11-2
size: NA
J: TRBJ1-2
D: NA
CDR3: CASSSEGLGYGYTF
DNA: TGTGCCAGCAGCTCAGAAGGGCTCGGCTATGGCTACACCTTC

V: TRBV28
size: NA
J: TRBJ1-6
D: TRBD1
CDR3: CAISPGTVSSPLHF
DNA: TGTGCCATCAGTCCCGGGACAGTCTCTTCACCCCTCCACTTT

V: TRBV4-1
size: NA
J: TRBJ1-6
D: TRBD1
CDR3: CASSERDRITSPLHF
DNA: TGTGCCAGCAGTGAACGGGACAGAATAACTTCACCCCTCCACTTT

V: TRBV25-1
size: NA
J: TRBJ1-4
D: TRBD1
CDR3: CASSAPQGAREKLFF
DNA: TGTGCCAGCAGTGCGCCTCAGGGGGCGAGGGAAAAACTGTTTTTT

V: TRBV15
size: NA
J: TRBJ2-5
D: TRBD2
CDR3: CATSRWGLAGVQETQYF
DNA: TGTGCCACCAGCAGGTGGGGACTAGCGGGAGTCCAAGAGACCCAGTACTTC

V: TRBV10-3
size: NA
J: TRBJ1-6
D: TRBD1
CDR3: CAISAQFGTANSPLHF
DNA: TGTGCCATCAGTGCTCAATTCGGGACAGCTAATTCACCCCTCCACTTT